This paragraph reports one TCR beta chain. Its antigen remains unidentified. No quality values exist for individual bases; no much larger clone is one base distant. The germline V gene (reference sequence) supplies CDR1 MNHEY and CDR2 SMNVEV. The CDR3 runs 13 residues from the cysteine to the phenylalanine. The retained sequence is limited to the CDR3, 39 bases, with the frame set at the first base. V is cut by 5 bases and J by 4 bases, and the space between the germline ends is 9 bases. This sample stems from a study of blood T cell repertoires in COVID-19 (dated by TCRdb to the early 2020s). A note on the overall study: Samples from collaborators originated in the United States, Italy and Spain and spanned both the acute and convalescent phases of COVID-19. The prospective study material was composed of cDNA or gDNA derived from T cells, B-cell-depleted T cells, or PBMCs. Subjects who had been exposed to COVID-19, were actively infected with it, or had recovered from it provided the deeply sampled blood TCRbeta repertoires that made up the dataset. The repertoires were released in a freely available public database meant as a resource for research on the immune response to SARS-CoV-2. Samples were obtained from the ongoing ImmuneRACE study (first 160 participants) and from 1,254 subjects provided by 6 global collaborators. The sample metadata nearly always contained a de-identified subject ID, COVID-19 status, age in years and sex. Where available, HLA class I and class II types were obtained from metadata supplied by the sample provider rather than from assay-based typing.

The immunoSEQ Assay, a bias-controlled multiplex PCR, was used to amplify TCRbeta CDR3 regions from genomic DNA. From the authors' description of their analysis: Nucleated cell counts per sample were estimated from amplification of reference gene primers within the assay. Sequence reads were collapsed and filtered to measure the absolute abundance of every unique TCRbeta CDR3 rearrangement. For each sample, productive Simpson clonality was calculated as the square root of Simpson's diversity index over productive rearrangements. TCRdb took over this immuneACCESS table, retaining in-frame rearrangements with V and J assigned. Such tables are incomplete; in checked studies, under half of the missing clones stem from an unresolved V gene, and the remainder is unexplained. Clone size and V and J calls were adopted from that table, with D and trimming inferred from the DNA. The sample has 200,000 to 300,000 clones on record, 75% to 90% of them singletons. 1.5% of the sample is taken by the ten largest.

A second Seattle source provided samples from volunteer blood donors who had recovered from COVID-19. Each collaborating institution followed its own protocols to collect whole blood in K2EDTA tubes. Collaborator samples were shipped for TCRbeta analysis as frozen whole blood, isolated PBMCs, or DNA extracted from either sample type. Broader findings and caveats from the paper: The amount of clinical and demographic metadata varied by source and participant and was provided uncurated.

The TCR was taken from a woman between 40 and 55 years old who had recovered from COVID-19. This chain joins TRBV27 to TRBJ2-1, with a tentative D gene TRBD1 over 5 matching bases. Sequenced material: peripheral blood. CDR3 reads: CASSPTAYNEQFF. The sequence in DNA is TGTGCCAGCAGTCCGACAGCATACAATGAGCAGTTCTTC.